Below, 14 T cell receptor beta chains from the same sample are listed, as sequenced in a study of blood T cell repertoires in COVID-19. Data came from immunoSEQ multiplex PCR; TCRdb stores just in-frame clones and leaves some out. The data contain some 260,000 clones, 82% of them singletons. What was sequenced was peripheral blood. These TCRs come from a woman in her late teens or twenties with acute or convalescent COVID-19.

CDR3 nucleotide sequence: TGTGCCAGCGGTATTTCCGGGACAGCGAACACTGAAGCTTTCTTT. Encoded protein: CASGISGTANTEAFF. J is TRBJ1-1 and V is TRBV28, with 7 bases fitting TRBD1. Per germline, CDR1 MDHEN and CDR2 SYDVKM. The trim removed 8 bases at V and 1 base at J, leaving 10 bases unmatched. The CDR3 is made up of 15 amino acids.

This chain uses TRBV28 with TRBJ1-1, with TRBD1 matching over 7 bases. CDR3 length: 12 amino acids. Germline CDR1 MDHEN, CDR2 SYDVKM. The junction had 7 bases not matched to a gene; V was cut back by 6 bases and J by 9 bases. DNA for the CDR3: TGTGCCAGCAGATTTAGACAGGGCAAAGCTTTCTTT. This codes for CASRFRQGKAFF.

V usage is TRBV6-5 and J usage is TRBJ1-2; D is perhaps TRBD1 (6 bases). This CDR3 is 14 amino acids long. The V end was cut by 10 bases, the J end by 3 bases, with 18 bases between. CDR1 is MNHEY and CDR2 is SVGAGI in the germline V gene. In DNA form, the CDR3 reads TGTGCCACCGCGAAGGAGAAGGGGGACTATGGCTACACCTTC. Protein sequence: CATAKEKGDYGYTF.

This clone was seen once. The chain recombines TRBV27 with TRBJ2-7; a weak D match, TRBD2 (6 bases). Germline V lookup: CDR1 MNHEY, CDR2 SMNVEV (reference sequence). The CDR3 is 14 amino acids. V was shortened by 8 bases and J by 6 bases, with 20 bases between the two germline ends. The CDR3 loop is CASSYFLGTAEQYF. In DNA, the CDR3 is TGTGCCAGCTCCTACTTCCTCGGGACTGCCGAGCAGTACTTC.

The genes are TRBV10-2 and TRBJ2-5, with D possibly TRBD1 on 6 matching bases. This CDR3 is built from 14 residues. Germline V gene data show CDR1 as WSHSY and CDR2 as SAAADI. V was pared by 8 bases and J by 5 bases, with 18 bases between. The CDR3 loop reads CASRQAYGGETQYF. DNA for the CDR3: TGCGCCAGCCGACAGGCCTATGGTGGGGAGACCCAGTACTTC.

The CDR3 coding sequence is TGTGCCAGCAGTGCTAGCGGAGCTACCTACGAGCAGTACTTC. It encodes CASSASGATYEQYF. V and J are TRBV28 and TRBJ2-7; 7 nucleotides align to TRBD2. The CDR3 contains 14 residues. The V gene end was trimmed by 5 bases and the J gene end by 2 bases; junction bases not matched to a gene: 6. The germline V gene has CDR1 MDHEN and CDR2 SYDVKM. Full variable domain (rest looked up from reference TRBV28 and TRBJ2-7): DVKVTQSSRYLVKRTGEKVFLECVQDMDHENMFWYRQDPGLGLRLIYFSYDVKMKEKGDIPEGYSVSREKKERFSLILESASTNQTSMYLCASSASGATYEQYFGPGTRLTVT.

This chain connects TRBV5-1 to TRBJ2-7; D not certain. The V end was cut by 0 bases, the J end by 0 bases, with 13 bases between. Germline V gene lookup returns CDR1 SGHRS and CDR2 YFSETQ. This CDR3 has 16 amino acids. The CDR3 loop reads CASSLAFGYSSYEQYF. The DNA for the CDR3 is TGCGCCAGCAGCTTGGCCTTCGGTTATAGCTCCTACGAGCAGTACTTC.

V gene TRBV7-9 combines with J gene TRBJ2-7; D not resolved. V was clipped by 1 base and J by 2 bases, with 6 bases between them. Germline V gene lookup returns CDR1 SEHNR and CDR2 FQNEAQ (reference sequence). CDR3 size: 13 residues. The CDR3 region is CASSLDNPYEQYF. As DNA, the CDR3 is TGTGCCAGCAGCTTAGACAATCCCTACGAGCAGTACTTC. The full variable domain, in which reference TRBV7-9 and TRBJ2-7 provide the parts outside the CDR3, is DTGVSQNPRHKITKRGQNVTFRCDPISEHNRLYWYRQTLGQGPEFLTYFQNEAQLEKSRLLSDRFSAERPKGSFSTLEIQRTEQGDSAMYLCASSLDNPYEQYFGPGTRLTVT.

The chain combines TRBV24-1 with TRBJ2-6; a weak D match, TRBD1 (6 bases). Between the trimmed V and J ends, which lost 4 bases and 0 bases, there was a span of 9 bases. The CDR3 sequence is 16 residues long. Germline V gene lookup returns CDR1 KGHDR and CDR2 SFDVKD. CDR3 residues: CATSEPGASGANVLTF. The CDR3 region has the DNA TGTGCCACCAGTGAACCAGGGGCCTCTGGGGCCAACGTCCTGACTTTC.

The gene calls are TRBV29-1 and TRBJ1-1; the match to TRBD1 covers 12 bases. The CDR3 is 16 amino acids. V lost 3 bases, J lost 2 bases, and 7 bases stayed unmatched. CDR1 and CDR2 (germline): SQVTM, ANQGSEA. For the CDR3, the DNA is TGCAGCGTTGAGGGACAGGGGGCTTCTTTCAACACTGAAGCTTTCTTT. It is translated as CSVEGQGASFNTEAFF.

This clone was observed a few times. The V and J genes are TRBV9 and TRBJ2-6, with D possibly being TRBD1 (7 bases). CDR1 and CDR2 (germline): SGDLS, YYNGEE. V dropped 3 bases and J dropped 4 bases, with 11 bases sitting between them. This CDR3 has 15 amino acids. The DNA for the CDR3 is TGTGCCAGCAGCGGCGGGACAGCGGGGGCCAACGTCCTGACTTTC. This sequence encodes CASSGGTAGANVLTF.

The rearrangement uses TRBV6-1 and TRBJ2-3; the D gene is possibly TRBD1 (5 bases). This CDR3 is built from 15 residues. The germline V gene encodes CDR1 MNHNS and CDR2 SASEGT. Deletions cut 1 base from V and 2 bases from J, with 10 bases between. This chain's CDR3 is CASSEGPGPTDTQYF. CDR3 nucleotide sequence: TGTGCCAGCAGTGAAGGGCCAGGGCCCACAGATACGCAGTATTTT.

The chain employs TRBV11-2 and TRBJ1-3, with unresolved D. Trimming cost V 2 bases and J 0 bases, with 5 bases left between them. This CDR3 is 14 amino acids long. The V gene's germline CDR1 is SGHAT and CDR2 FQNNGV. The CDR3: CASSLSHSGNTIYF. In nucleotides, the CDR3 is TGTGCCAGCAGCTTATCCCACTCTGGAAACACCATATATTTT.

The chain has TRBV30 and TRBJ2-2; 9 bases agree with TRBD2. The CDR3 runs to 16 residues. Germline CDR1 and CDR2: GTSNPN and SVGIG (reference sequence). V was clipped by 0 bases and J by 7 bases; unmatched bases: 9. The CDR3 sequence is CAWSVRLAGIGGELFF. The CDR3 DNA sequence: TGTGCCTGGAGTGTACGGCTAGCGGGAATCGGCGGGGAGCTGTTTTTT.